Listed below are T cell receptor beta chains from one sample, sequenced in a study of blood T cells in healthy people across ages. MiXCR, run by TCRdb on the 5' RACE reads, gives a single entry per CDR3 protein. This sample has 1.5 million to 2 million distinct CDR3 sequences; approximately 32% occur once, and the top ten carry approximately 11%. Sequenced sample: blood. The receptor set was obtained from a woman under 40 in good health. The CDR3 runs from the conserved cysteine through the conserved F or W. Each record gives: CDR3 protein, CDR3 DNA, clone size, V gene, J gene, D gene. The D gene is left open where the match is weak. Size values are once, few and many counts, or a class for expanded clones, and some rows have none.

CASSRPPGLGGLEQYF	TGTGCCAGCAGCCGGCCCCCGGGACTAGGGGGCCTCGAGCAGTACTTC	few	TRBV14	TRBJ2-7	.
CASSKGLAGANVLTF	TGTGCCAGCAGCAAGGGGCTCGCTGGGGCCAACGTCCTGACTTTC	many	TRBV7-9	TRBJ2-6	.
CATQGIPAYNEQFF	TGTGCCACCCAGGGGATCCCGGCCTACAATGAGCAGTTCTTC	.	TRBV7-9	TRBJ2-1	.
CASSERRTGGSDTQYF	TGTGCCAGCAGTGAAAGGAGGACAGGGGGCTCAGATACGCAGTATTTT	.	TRBV6-1	TRBJ2-3	TRBD1
CASSLGAATINTEAFF	TGTGCCAGCAGCCTAGGAGCCGCAACCATCAACACTGAAGCTTTCTTT	.	TRBV7-2	TRBJ1-1	.
CASVGGGAEDTQYF	TGTGCCAGCGTCGGCGGGGGGGCGGAAGATACGCAGTATTTT	few	TRBV7-9	TRBJ2-3	TRBD2
CAISSVTGSTDTQYF	TGTGCCATCAGCAGTGTGACAGGGAGCACAGATACGCAGTATTTT	few	TRBV15	TRBJ2-3	TRBD1
CAGSLTALASTDTQYF	TGTGCCGGCAGCTTGACAGCCCTAGCTAGCACAGATACGCAGTATTTT	.	TRBV11-2	TRBJ2-3	.
CASSPGLAGESYEQYF	TGTGCCAGCAGCCCTGGACTAGCGGGGGAATCCTACGAGCAGTACTTC	few	TRBV7-2	TRBJ2-7	TRBD2
CASSQKSVTGTDTQYF	TGTGCCAGCAGCCAAAAATCCGTGACAGGCACAGATACGCAGTATTTT	.	TRBV14	TRBJ2-3	.
CASSPLTGANQETQYF	TGCGCCAGCAGCCCTCTCACAGGCGCCAACCAAGAGACCCAGTACTTC	.	TRBV4-1	TRBJ2-5	.
CASSFSIAGGPYEQYF	TGTGCCAGCAGTTTTTCGATAGCGGGAGGGCCGTACGAGCAGTACTTC	.	TRBV28	TRBJ2-7	TRBD2